This T cell receptor (beta chain) emerged from a study of shared clonotypes between healthy human individuals. Study-wide background: A donor's plate count was three for CD4 naive and three for CD4 memory; CD8 naive had two and CD8 memory one.

Authors' data handling: From ImmunoSEQ came sequences covering only the junction and carrying no quality scores, so filtering differed. Repertoires were generated with immunoSEQ multiplex PCR, while TCRdb's copy carries only in-frame clones and drops some. The V and J calls and clone size come from that table; D and trimming were worked out from the DNA. The data hold 2,500,000 or so clones, with 80% to 95% observed a single time. Trimming stripped 4 bases from V and 0 bases from J, with 9 bases between. The germline V gene has CDR1 SEHNR and CDR2 FQNEAQ (reference sequence). The length of the CDR3 is 14 residues. This clone was counted between two and nine times.

Sequenced: naive CD4+ T cells from PBMCs. Stated subset: CD45RA+ positively selected. The clonotype originates from a young man in good health. Some clones in this sample may be carry-over from other donors' samples. The chain has TRBV7-9 and TRBJ1-1; no firm D call. The CDR3 region is CASSSGPMNTEAFF. CDR3 DNA: TGTGCCAGCAGCTCTGGCCCCATGAACACTGAAGCTTTCTTT.